This TCR beta chain was profiled in a study of response to subunit inactivated influenza vaccine. TCRdb used MiXCR to reprocess the RT-PCR reads, holding one entry per CDR3 protein. The sample records approximately 170,000 distinct CDR3 sequences, about 12% being singletons. This sample was shared with a second study, whose subject was T cells expressing NK-cell markers. Per that study: 5'RACE template switching with UMIs produced the TCR beta cDNA. CD3+CD56+NKG2C+, CD3+CD56+NKG2C- and CD3+CD56-NKG2C+ T cells, once sorted, supplied the TCR beta repertoires. HCMV seropositivity characterized most of the eight sequenced donors, and seronegativity one. The dominant NKG2C+ clonotypes represented roughly 1.0-7.5% of CD8+ T cells in about six donors. Dominance of the CD3+CD56-NKG2C+ fraction by these clonotypes also held in several donors.

The clonotype comes from a man between 50 and 59 years old who received an inactivated influenza vaccine. The material was CD8+ T cells sorted from PBMCs, obtained 11 to 12 days after vaccination.

Written as DNA, the CDR3 is TGCAGTGCTAGAGAATGTCATAGATGGCAGGGAAGCGGCCCGAACACTGAAGCTTTCTTT. It is translated as CSARECHRWQGSGPNTEAFF. The chain couples TRBV20-1 to TRBJ1-1, with D perhaps matching TRBD1 (5 bases). V was cut by 0 bases and J by 1 base, with 27 bases left in between. The V gene's germline CDR1 is DFQATT and CDR2 SNEGSKA (reference sequence). CDR3 length equals 20 residues.